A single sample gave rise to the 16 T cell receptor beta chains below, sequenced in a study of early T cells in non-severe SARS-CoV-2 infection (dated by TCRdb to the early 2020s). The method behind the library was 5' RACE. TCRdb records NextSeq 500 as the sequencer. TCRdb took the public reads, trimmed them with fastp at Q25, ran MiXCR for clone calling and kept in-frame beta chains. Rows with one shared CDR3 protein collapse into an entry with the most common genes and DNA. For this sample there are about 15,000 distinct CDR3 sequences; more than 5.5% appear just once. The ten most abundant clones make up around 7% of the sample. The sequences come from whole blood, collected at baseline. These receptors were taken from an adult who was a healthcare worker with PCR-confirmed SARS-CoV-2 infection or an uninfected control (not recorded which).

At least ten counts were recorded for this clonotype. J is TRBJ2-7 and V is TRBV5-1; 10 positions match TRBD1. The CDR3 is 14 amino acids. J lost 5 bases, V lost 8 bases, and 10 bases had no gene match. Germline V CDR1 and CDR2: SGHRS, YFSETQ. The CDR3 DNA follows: TGCGCCAGTAGAATTGGACAGGGGGAAAACGAGCAGTACTTC. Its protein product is CASRIGQGENEQYF.

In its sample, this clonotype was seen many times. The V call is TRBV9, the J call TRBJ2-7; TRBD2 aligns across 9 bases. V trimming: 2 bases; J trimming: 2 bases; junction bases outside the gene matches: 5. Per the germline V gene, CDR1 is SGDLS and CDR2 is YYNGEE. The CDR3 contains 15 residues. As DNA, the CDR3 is TGTGCCAGCAGCGTCGTAGCGGGGGTAACCTACGAGCAGTACTTC. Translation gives CASSVVAGVTYEQYF.

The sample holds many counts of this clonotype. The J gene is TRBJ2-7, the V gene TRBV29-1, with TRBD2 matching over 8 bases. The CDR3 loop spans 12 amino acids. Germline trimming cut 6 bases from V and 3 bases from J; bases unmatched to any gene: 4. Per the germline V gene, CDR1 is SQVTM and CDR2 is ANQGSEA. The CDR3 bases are TGCAGCGTCACTAGCGGATACTACGAGCAGTACTTC. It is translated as CSVTSGYYEQYF.

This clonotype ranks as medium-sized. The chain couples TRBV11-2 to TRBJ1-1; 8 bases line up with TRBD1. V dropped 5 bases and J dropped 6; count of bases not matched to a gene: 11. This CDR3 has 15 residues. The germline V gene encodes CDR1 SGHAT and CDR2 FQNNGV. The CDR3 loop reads CASSRTQGASAEAFF. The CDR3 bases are TGTGCCAGCAGCCGGACGCAGGGGGCGTCGGCTGAAGCTTTCTTT.

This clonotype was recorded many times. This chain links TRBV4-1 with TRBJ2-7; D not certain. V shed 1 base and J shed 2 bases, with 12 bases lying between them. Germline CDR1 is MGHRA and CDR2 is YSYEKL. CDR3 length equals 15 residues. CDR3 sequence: CASSQGKSATYEQYF. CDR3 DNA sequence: TGCGCCAGCAGCCAAGGGAAAAGTGCTACCTACGAGCAGTACTTC.

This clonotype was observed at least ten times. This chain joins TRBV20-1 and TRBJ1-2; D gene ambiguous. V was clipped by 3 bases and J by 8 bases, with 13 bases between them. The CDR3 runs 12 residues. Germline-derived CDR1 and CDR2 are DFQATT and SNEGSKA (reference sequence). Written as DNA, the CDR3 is TGCAGTGCTAGTCCCAGCCTCCAGGGCTACACCTTC. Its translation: CSASPSLQGYTF.

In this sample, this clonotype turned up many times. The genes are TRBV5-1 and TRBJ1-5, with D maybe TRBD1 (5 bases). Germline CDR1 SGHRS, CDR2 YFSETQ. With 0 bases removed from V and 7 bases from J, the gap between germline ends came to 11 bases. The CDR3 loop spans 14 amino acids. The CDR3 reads CASSLELGAQPQHF. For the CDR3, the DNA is TGCGCCAGCAGCTTGGAATTAGGGGCCCAGCCCCAGCATTTT.

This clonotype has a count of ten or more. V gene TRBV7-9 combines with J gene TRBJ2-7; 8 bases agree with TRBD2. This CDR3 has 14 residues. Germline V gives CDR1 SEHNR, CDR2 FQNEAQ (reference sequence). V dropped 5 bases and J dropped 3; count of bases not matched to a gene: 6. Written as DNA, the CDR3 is TGTGCCAGCAGCGTCGGGACTAGTGACTACGAGCAGTACTTC. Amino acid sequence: CASSVGTSDYEQYF. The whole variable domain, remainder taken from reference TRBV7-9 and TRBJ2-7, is DTGVSQNPRHKITKRGQNVTFRCDPISEHNRLYWYRQTLGQGPEFLTYFQNEAQLEKSRLLSDRFSAERPKGSFSTLEIQRTEQGDSAMYLCASSVGTSDYEQYFGPGTRLTVT.

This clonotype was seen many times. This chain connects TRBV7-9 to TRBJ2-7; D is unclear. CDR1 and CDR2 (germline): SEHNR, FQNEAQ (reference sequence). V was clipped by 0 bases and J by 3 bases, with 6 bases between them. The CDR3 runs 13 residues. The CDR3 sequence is CASSLAGHYEQYF. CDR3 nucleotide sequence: TGTGCCAGCAGCTTAGCGGGCCACTACGAGCAGTACTTC.

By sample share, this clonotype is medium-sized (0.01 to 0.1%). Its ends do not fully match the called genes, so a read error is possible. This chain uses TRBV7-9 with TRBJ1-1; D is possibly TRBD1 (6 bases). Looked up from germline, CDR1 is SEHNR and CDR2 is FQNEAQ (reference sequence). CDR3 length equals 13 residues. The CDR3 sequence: CASSLQGHTEVFF. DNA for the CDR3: TGTGCCAGCAGCTTACAGGGGCACACTGAAGTTTTCTTT.

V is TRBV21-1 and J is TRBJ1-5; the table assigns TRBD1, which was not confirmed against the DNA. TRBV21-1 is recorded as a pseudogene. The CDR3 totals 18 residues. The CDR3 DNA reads TGTGCCAGCAGCAGCACGCCGATGGGACAGGGAAGCAATCAGCCCCAGCATTTT. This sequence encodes CASSSTPMGQGSNQPQHF.

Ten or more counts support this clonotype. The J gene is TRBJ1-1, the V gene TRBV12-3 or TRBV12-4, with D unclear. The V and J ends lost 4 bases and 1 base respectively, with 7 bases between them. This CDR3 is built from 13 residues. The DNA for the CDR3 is TGTGCCAGCAGTTCAAACAGGAACACTGAAGCTTTCTTT. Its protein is CASSSNRNTEAFF.

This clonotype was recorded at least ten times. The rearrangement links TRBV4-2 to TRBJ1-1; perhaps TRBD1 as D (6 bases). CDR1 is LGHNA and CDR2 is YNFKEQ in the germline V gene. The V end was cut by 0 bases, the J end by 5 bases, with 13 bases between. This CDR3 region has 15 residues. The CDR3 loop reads CASSQDNQGTTEAFF. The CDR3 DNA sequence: TGTGCCAGCAGCCAAGATAACCAGGGGACTACTGAAGCTTTCTTT.

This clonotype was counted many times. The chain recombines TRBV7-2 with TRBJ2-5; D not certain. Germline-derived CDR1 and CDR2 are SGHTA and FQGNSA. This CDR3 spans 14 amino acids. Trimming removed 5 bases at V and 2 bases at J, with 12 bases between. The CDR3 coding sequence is TGTGCCAGCAGCCTAAGCTTCGGGCAAGAGACCCAGTACTTC. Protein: CASSLSFGQETQYF.

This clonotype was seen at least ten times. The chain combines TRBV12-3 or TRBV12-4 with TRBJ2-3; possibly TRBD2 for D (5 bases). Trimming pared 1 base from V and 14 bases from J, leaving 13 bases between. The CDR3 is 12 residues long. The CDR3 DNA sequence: TGTGCCAGCAGTTTAGTTCGGGGTCGCCCGTATTTT. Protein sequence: CASSLVRGRPYF.

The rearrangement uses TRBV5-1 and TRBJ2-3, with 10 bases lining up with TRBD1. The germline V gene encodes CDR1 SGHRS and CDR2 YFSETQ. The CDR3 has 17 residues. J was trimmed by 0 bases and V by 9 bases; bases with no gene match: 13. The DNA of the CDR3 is TGCGCCAACAGAACGTACCGGGACAGGGGTAGCACAGATACGCAGTATTTT. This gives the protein CANRTYRDRGSTDTQYF.